These T cell receptor beta chains were read from a single sample in a study of CD8 T cells in ankylosing spondylitis. TCRdb itself ran the 5' RACE reads through MiXCR, one entry per CDR3 protein. The table records over 600,000 distinct CDR3 sequences, around 17% of them present only once. The sequenced sample consisted of blood, either unsorted or a sorted T cell fraction (not recorded which). The receptors were sampled from a male donor with ankylosing spondylitis. Both conserved end residues are part of each CDR3. The D gene is left open where the match is weak. Size is stated for part of the rows, as once, few or many counts, or as a class when the clone is expanded.

clone size	D gene	V gene	J gene	CDR3 protein	CDR3 DNA
many	NA	TRBV5-1	TRBJ1-1	CASSLGGREQAFF	TGCGCCAGCAGCTTGGGAGGCAGGGAACAAGCTTTCTTT
few	TRBD1	TRBV7-2	TRBJ2-5	CASSLGGWTGETQYF	TGTGCCAGCAGCTTAGGGGGATGGACAGGAGAGACCCAGTACTTC
NA	NA	TRBV19	TRBJ2-3	CASRQQGGTDTQYF	TGTGCCAGTAGACAACAAGGCGGAACAGATACGCAGTATTTT
NA	TRBD2	TRBV5-1	TRBJ2-7	CASSEGLAATYEQYF	TGCGCCAGCAGCGAAGGACTAGCGGCGACCTACGAGCAGTACTTC
few	NA	TRBV20-1	TRBJ2-2	CSASKGTGELFF	TGCAGTGCTAGTAAGGGGACCGGGGAGCTGTTTTTT
NA	NA	TRBV24-1	TRBJ2-7	CATSAMGEQYF	TGTGCCACCAGTGCGATGGGGGAGCAGTACTTC
NA	NA	TRBV4-2	TRBJ1-1	CASSQEQGVNTEAFF	TGTGCCAGCAGCCAAGAACAGGGTGTGAACACTGAAGCTTTCTTT
NA	TRBD2	TRBV11-3	TRBJ2-3	CASSIPGGPSDTQYF	TGTGCCAGCAGCATCCCGGGGGGGCCGTCAGATACGCAGTATTTT
few	NA	TRBV29-1	TRBJ1-2	CSVEQSEYGYTF	TGCAGCGTTGAACAGAGCGAGTATGGCTACACCTTC
NA	NA	TRBV7-9	TRBJ2-7	CPSSAGTGNYEQYF	TGTCCCAGCAGCGCAGGGACCGGAAACTACGAGCAGTACTTC
few	NA	TRBV12-3/TRBV12-4	TRBJ1-6	CASSFSGGRSPLHF	TGTGCCAGCAGTTTCAGCGGGGGGCGTTCACCCCTCCACTTT
few	TRBD1	TRBV12-3/TRBV12-4	TRBJ1-2	CASSSRTGYGYGYTF	TGTGCCAGCAGTTCTCGGACAGGGTATGGCTATGGCTACACCTTC
many	TRBD2	TRBV6-6	TRBJ2-7	CASRPSGSYEQYF	TGTGCCAGCAGACCCAGCGGGAGCTACGAGCAGTACTTC
many	TRBD1	TRBV5-1	TRBJ2-1	CASSETGAASRYNEQFF	TGCGCCAGCAGCGAAACAGGGGCCGCGAGCCGCTACAATGAGCAGTTCTTC
NA	NA	TRBV5-1	TRBJ2-3	CASSRASGGAGTDTQYF	TGCGCCAGCAGCCGAGCCTCGGGGGGCGCGGGCACAGATACGCAGTATTTT
NA	NA	TRBV12-3/TRBV12-4	TRBJ2-7	CASSLVAASSYEQYF	TGTGCCAGCAGTTTAGTGGCGGCCAGCTCCTACGAGCAGTACTTC
NA	TRBD2	TRBV29-1	TRBJ2-5	CSVTRLAGGETQYF	TGCAGCGTCACACGACTAGCGGGAGGCGAGACCCAGTACTTC
few	NA	TRBV9	TRBJ2-1	CASSVATRGGGPSYNEQFF	TGTGCCAGCAGCGTAGCTACGAGGGGCGGGGGCCCCTCCTACAATGAGCAGTTCTTC
NA	NA	TRBV27	TRBJ2-5	CASSPGVVPGQETQYF	TGTGCCAGCAGTCCCGGGGTAGTCCCGGGGCAAGAGACCCAGTACTTC
few	TRBD2	TRBV28	TRBJ2-7	CASSLLTSGTYEQYF	TGTGCCAGCAGTCTCCTGACTAGCGGAACCTACGAGCAGTACTTC
many	NA	TRBV29-1	TRBJ2-7	CSVEDAAGYEQYF	TGCAGCGTTGAAGATGCCGCAGGGTACGAGCAGTACTTC
few	TRBD1	TRBV11-2	TRBJ2-7	CASGSRDRGSYEQYF	TGTGCCAGCGGAAGCCGGGACAGGGGCTCCTACGAGCAGTACTTC
NA	NA	TRBV3-1	TRBJ2-3	CASSQDLGFPSTDTQYF	TGTGCCAGCAGCCAAGACTTGGGGTTCCCTAGCACAGATACGCAGTATTTT
NA	NA	TRBV2	TRBJ2-5	CASTGTPKETQYF	TGTGCCAGCACGGGGACCCCGAAAGAGACCCAGTACTTC
NA	NA	TRBV20-1	TRBJ1-6	CSARAKGGPDNSPLHF	TGCAGTGCTAGAGCCAAAGGTGGCCCCGATAATTCACCCCTCCACTTT
NA	NA	TRBV12-3/TRBV12-4	TRBJ2-7	CASSLGGRGSYEQYF	TGTGCCAGCAGTTTAGGGGGCAGGGGCAGCTACGAGCAGTACTTC
few	NA	TRBV12-3/TRBV12-4	TRBJ1-2	CASSSGLATF	TGTGCCAGCAGTTCTGGACTCGCCACCTTC
NA	TRBD2	TRBV3-1	TRBJ2-1	CASSQEMKGGGDPNEQFF	TGTGCCAGCAGCCAAGAAATGAAGGGCGGGGGAGACCCCAATGAGCAGTTCTTC
few	NA	TRBV7-2	TRBJ2-3	CASSSPPLGNTQYF	TGTGCCAGCAGCTCTCCCCCTCTGGGAAATACGCAGTATTTT
few	NA	TRBV3-1	TRBJ2-4	CASSSGYGQINIQYF	TGTGCCAGCAGCTCGGGATATGGACAGATAAACATTCAGTACTTC
NA	NA	TRBV27	TRBJ2-7	CASSFKEPYEQYF	TGTGCCAGCAGTTTTAAGGAGCCCTACGAGCAGTACTTC
few	NA	TRBV4-3	TRBJ2-2	CASSQEFASNTGELFF	TGCGCCAGCAGCCAAGAATTTGCATCGAACACCGGGGAGCTGTTTTTT
NA	TRBD1	TRBV7-8	TRBJ2-5	CASSPQTGIGETQYF	TGTGCCAGCAGCCCCCAGACAGGGATTGGAGAGACCCAGTACTTC
many	NA	TRBV12-3/TRBV12-4	TRBJ1-4	CASSSDMYDEKLFF	TGTGCCAGCAGCTCTGACATGTACGATGAAAAACTGTTTTTT
few	NA	TRBV9	TRBJ2-3	CASSVVVSQQGTQYF	TGTGCCAGCAGCGTAGTGGTGTCGCAACAAGGGACGCAGTATTTT
few	TRBD2	TRBV2	TRBJ2-3	CASKGLRGGTDTQYF	TGTGCCAGCAAGGGCCTCCGCGGGGGGACAGATACGCAGTATTTT
NA	NA	TRBV4-2	TRBJ2-2	CASTPQASALNTGELFF	TGTGCCAGCACCCCTCAGGCGTCCGCGCTAAACACCGGGGAGCTGTTTTTT
NA	TRBD1	TRBV5-6	TRBJ2-1	CASSWTGGGNEQFF	TGTGCCAGCAGCTGGACAGGGGGCGGCAATGAGCAGTTCTTC
NA	NA	TRBV10-3	TRBJ1-5	CAISESLVQPQHF	TGTGCCATCAGTGAGTCGCTCGTTCAGCCCCAGCATTTT
few	TRBD1	TRBV10-3	TRBJ2-5	CAISPGTGVETQYF	TGTGCCATCAGTCCCGGGACAGGGGTTGAGACCCAGTACTTC
many	NA	TRBV7-2	TRBJ2-7	CASAWRIADEQYF	TGTGCCAGCGCCTGGAGGATCGCAGACGAGCAGTACTTC
NA	NA	TRBV5-6	TRBJ2-7	CASSTEDEQYF	TGTGCCAGCAGCACCGAGGACGAGCAGTACTTC
NA	TRBD2	TRBV12-3/TRBV12-4	TRBJ2-1	CASSSLTSGTGGDEQFF	TGTGCCAGCAGTTCCCTCACTAGCGGGACGGGGGGGGATGAGCAGTTCTTC
few	TRBD2	TRBV24-1	TRBJ2-2	CATSDRGLAGAGTGELFF	TGTGCCACCAGTGACAGAGGGCTAGCGGGAGCGGGCACCGGGGAGCTGTTTTTT
many	NA	TRBV27	TRBJ1-1	CASSLRYSGRNTEAFF	TGTGCCAGCAGTTTAAGGTATAGCGGACGAAACACTGAAGCTTTCTTT
few	TRBD2	TRBV29-1	TRBJ2-5	CSVEVGGGYQETQYF	TGCAGCGTTGAAGTTGGGGGGGGGTACCAAGAGACCCAGTACTTC
NA	TRBD2	TRBV18	TRBJ2-1	CASSPPGTTSSYNEQFF	TGTGCCAGCTCACCACCTGGGACTACAAGCTCCTACAATGAGCAGTTCTTC
NA	NA	TRBV12-3/TRBV12-4	TRBJ2-5	CASRPKGETQYF	TGTGCCAGCAGGCCTAAAGGAGAGACCCAGTACTTC